The 15 T cell receptor beta chains reported below all come from one sample, sequenced in a study of cytomegalovirus exposure and HLA in healthy donors. Primers for the PCR totalled 60 Vbeta and 13 Jbeta. The data were produced by immunoSEQ multiplex PCR, yet TCRdb's version contains in-frame clones alone and is incomplete. Found here are 100,000 to 150,000 clones, over 9.5% of them singletons; the top ten hold approximately 4.4%. Material: PBMCs. These receptors were obtained from a woman under 30 in good health and CMV-seropositive.

The J gene is TRBJ2-2, the V gene TRBV4-1; 7 positions match TRBD2. The V gene end was trimmed by 2 bases and the J gene end by 4 bases; junction bases not matched to a gene: 16. Germline V gene lookup returns CDR1 MGHRA and CDR2 YSYEKL. The CDR3 totals 19 residues. The CDR3 region has the DNA TGCGCCAGCAGCCAAATCTCGCTAGGCGGGAGACGTATCACCGGGGAGCTGTTTTTT. Its translation is CASSQISLGGRRITGELFF.

In its sample, this clone was seen a few times. The V call is TRBV28, the J call TRBJ1-1; D is unresolved. Germline V gene sequence: CDR1 MDHEN, CDR2 SYDVKM. Trimming left V 3 bases short and J 3 bases short, with 20 bases between. The CDR3 runs to 17 residues. The CDR3 bases are TGTGCCAGCAGTTTTGGAGGGTATGTCTCACGGGACACTGAAGCTTTCTTT. Translated, it gives CASSFGGYVSRDTEAFF.

In its sample, this clone was seen a few times. The V call is TRBV28, the J call TRBJ2-6, with D possibly TRBD1 on 6 matching bases. The CDR3 has 16 residues. Germline CDR1 and CDR2: MDHEN and SYDVKM. V shed 7 bases and J shed 2 bases, with 15 bases lying between them. CDR3 DNA sequence: TGTGCCAGCACCAAAACAGGGATTCCTGGGGCCAACGTCCTGACTTTC. Protein sequence: CASTKTGIPGANVLTF.

The V call is TRBV11-2, the J call TRBJ2-2, with 7 positions matching TRBD1. V lost 0 bases to trimming and J lost 7 bases; unmatched junction nucleotides: 14. Germline values: CDR1 SGHAT, CDR2 FQNNGV. This CDR3 contains 18 residues. As DNA, the CDR3 is TGTGCCAGCAGCTTAGAAAGCAGCTTGCGACAGGGTAACGGGGAGCTGTTTTTT. Amino acid sequence: CASSLESSLRQGNGELFF.

The chain carries TRBV10-2 and TRBJ2-7; tentative D call: TRBD1 (6 bases). V shed 0 bases and J shed 8 bases, with 14 bases lying between them. The CDR3 runs to 14 residues. Germline V gene lookup returns CDR1 WSHSY and CDR2 SAAADI. This chain's CDR3 is CASSESIEGEKQYF. The CDR3 nucleotides read TGCGCCAGCAGTGAGTCGATAGAGGGGGAGAAGCAGTACTTC.

This clone turned up a few times. The chain has TRBV7-2 and TRBJ1-5, with 8 bases identical to TRBD1. J gave up 1 base and V 8 bases, and 1 base lay outside the gene matches. This CDR3 contains 13 residues. CDR1 SGHTA and CDR2 FQGNSA come from the germline V gene. CDR3 region: CASGQGSNQPQHF. Here the CDR3 DNA reads TGTGCCAGCGGACAGGGAAGCAATCAGCCCCAGCATTTT.

CDR3 bases: TGTGCCAGCAGGGGACTAGCGGGGCACACCGGGGAGCTGTTTTTT. It yields the protein CASRGLAGHTGELFF. J is TRBJ2-2 and V is TRBV6-5; 13 bases fit TRBD2. The CDR3 is made up of 15 amino acids. The trim removed 6 bases at V and 3 bases at J, leaving 1 base unmatched. Germline V gene lookup returns CDR1 MNHEY and CDR2 SVGAGI.

In DNA, the CDR3 is TGTGCCAGCAACCAGGGAACTGAAGCTTTCTTT. Its translation is CASNQGTEAFF. The chain combines TRBV6-1 with TRBJ1-1; D possibly corresponds to TRBD1 (5 bases). Germline V gene sequence: CDR1 MNHNS, CDR2 SASEGT. This CDR3 is 11 amino acids long. The ends were cut back, 7 bases at V and 5 bases at J, with 8 bases in the middle.

The J gene is TRBJ2-2, the V gene TRBV27, with TRBD1 identical over 11 bases. CDR1 is MNHEY and CDR2 is SMNVEV in the germline V gene (reference sequence). The CDR3 sequence is 14 residues long. V shed 8 bases and J 8 bases; nucleotides not matched to a gene: 7. The CDR3 nucleotides read TGTGCCAGCGGACAGGGGGCCTTCCCAGGGGAGCTGTTTTTT. Translation gives CASGQGAFPGELFF.

This clone appeared a few times. V is TRBV5-4 and J is TRBJ2-7, with 7 bases aligning to TRBD1. V dropped 3 bases and J dropped 3; count of bases not matched to a gene: 3. Germline V gene sequence: CDR1 SGHNT, CDR2 YYREEE (reference sequence). This CDR3 has 13 amino acids. CDR3 region: CASSSGQVYEQYF. CDR3 sequence (DNA): TGTGCCAGCAGCTCTGGACAGGTCTACGAGCAGTACTTC.

The chain links TRBV19 to TRBJ1-5, with a possible D match to TRBD1 (5 bases). CDR3 length: 13 amino acids. CDR1 and CDR2 (germline): LNHDA, SQIVND (reference sequence). V shed 3 bases and J shed 4 bases, with 7 bases lying between them. The CDR3 nucleotides read TGTGCCAGTAGTATGGGGGGTAATCAGCCCCAGCATTTT. It translates to CASSMGGNQPQHF.

The V gene is TRBV19, the J gene TRBJ1-2; 9 nucleotides line up with TRBD1. Per germline, CDR1 LNHDA and CDR2 SQIVND (reference sequence). The ends lost 6 bases at V and 5 bases at J; junction bases unmatched: 7. CDR3 length equals 14 residues. As DNA, the CDR3 is TGTGCCAGTAGCACGACAGGGGGAACGTATGGCTACACCTTC. Residues: CASSTTGGTYGYTF.

This chain connects TRBV2 to TRBJ1-4; 7 bases are a match to TRBD1. Trimming removed 8 bases from V and 5 bases from J; junction bases left unmatched: 8. The CDR3 consists of 14 residues. Germline CDR1 SNHLY, CDR2 FYNNEI. The CDR3 region is CASQNRGPNEKLFF. The DNA for the CDR3 is TGTGCCAGCCAAAACAGGGGTCCGAATGAAAAACTGTTTTTT.

V and J are TRBV11-3 and TRBJ2-1; D gene ambiguous. The CDR3 has 12 residues. Germline-derived CDR1 and CDR2 are SGHNT and YENEEA. V gave up 2 bases and J gave up 15 bases, with 14 bases separating them. Here the CDR3 DNA reads TGTGCCAGCAGCTTAAGTAACTCTAGGCCGTTCTTC. Amino acid sequence: CASSLSNSRPFF.

The V and J genes are TRBV19 and TRBJ2-1; D possibly corresponds to TRBD2 (6 bases). CDR3 size: 12 residues. Germline V CDR1 and CDR2: LNHDA, SQIVND (reference sequence). V gave up 8 bases and J gave up 10 bases, with 15 bases separating them. For the CDR3, the DNA is TGTGCCAGTGCCACCGGAGGGGACGAGCAGTTCTTC. It yields the protein CASATGGDEQFF.